Below are 28 T cell receptor beta chains sequenced from a single sample in a study of blood T cells in healthy people across ages (dated by TCRdb to about 2015). The library was built by means of 5' RACE. Sequencing took place on an Illumina HiSeq 2500. The second PCR ran for roughly 7 to 11 cycles and used a J-beta primer mix along with a sample-barcoded 5' primer. Clones were called with MiXCR by TCRdb after fastp trimmed the public reads at Q25, and only in-frame beta chains were retained. Records with the same CDR3 protein are collapsed into one entry carrying the most frequent genes and DNA. The sample contains approximately 730,000 distinct CDR3 sequences, about 42% of them found a single time. The top ten clonotypes cover less than 25% of the sample. The source material was blood. These receptors all come from a woman between 55 and 75 years old in good health.

This clonotype was observed a few times. The V and J genes are TRBV7-3 and TRBJ2-3; 9 bases agree with TRBD1. The CDR3 is made up of 15 amino acids. V trimming: 4 bases; J trimming: 2 bases; junction bases outside the gene matches: 4. CDR1 is SGHTA, CDR2 FQGTGA, per germline. The CDR3 nucleotides read TGTGCCAGCAGCTCCACAGGGGGCAACACAGATACGCAGTATTTT. Translated: CASSSTGGNTDTQYF.

This clonotype was counted between two and nine times. V usage is TRBV28 and J usage is TRBJ1-1; the D gene is possibly TRBD1 (5 bases). V lost 3 bases and J lost 3, with 14 bases in between. CDR3 length: 15 residues. Germline CDR1 reads MDHEN; CDR2 reads SYDVKM. This chain's CDR3 is CASSFSGLGDTEAFF. CDR3 DNA sequence: TGTGCCAGCAGTTTTTCAGGGTTGGGAGACACTGAAGCTTTCTTT.

The count of this clonotype is one. This chain joins TRBV12-5 and TRBJ2-5; TRBD2 matches at 11 bases. CDR1 LGHNT and CDR2 FRNRAP come from the germline V gene. Unmatched junction bases numbered 13, after V lost 0 bases and J lost 1 base. The CDR3 spans 20 residues. The CDR3 loop reads CASGLVGAVAGGPGQETQYF. In DNA, the CDR3 is TGTGCTAGTGGTTTGGTAGGCGCGGTAGCGGGGGGGCCTGGCCAAGAGACCCAGTACTTC.

This clonotype was observed at least ten times. The rearrangement links TRBV4-2 to TRBJ2-7; the match to TRBD2 covers 16 bases. The trim removed 0 bases at V and 1 base at J, leaving 3 bases unmatched. The germline V gene encodes CDR1 LGHNA and CDR2 YNFKEQ. The CDR3 length is 18 residues. The CDR3, as DNA: TGTGCCAGCAGCCAAGAGGGACTAGCGGGAGGGTCGTCCTACGAGCAGTACTTC. It encodes CASSQEGLAGGSSYEQYF.

The chain combines TRBV20-1 with TRBJ2-5; 8 bases are shared with TRBD2. This CDR3 contains 14 residues. The V gene's germline CDR1 is DFQATT and CDR2 SNEGSKA (reference sequence). The J segment lost 4 bases and the V segment lost 2 bases, leaving 6 bases of the junction unmatched. Here the CDR3 DNA reads TGCAGTGCTAGAAGAGCGGGAGTTGGAGAGACCCAGTACTTC. Encoded protein: CSARRAGVGETQYF.

This clonotype was observed once. The CDR3 DNA sequence: TGCAGTGCTAGAAGGCTAGCGGGGGTCAATGAGCAGTTCTTC. This sequence encodes CSARRLAGVNEQFF. The chain combines TRBV20-1 with TRBJ2-1; 10 bases align to TRBD2. The germline V gene encodes CDR1 DFQATT and CDR2 SNEGSKA (reference sequence). Unmatched junction bases numbered 4, after V lost 2 bases and J lost 6 bases. The CDR3 extends over 14 amino acids.

In this sample, this clonotype turned up many times. This chain uses TRBV7-2 with TRBJ2-1; 8 nucleotides match TRBD2. This CDR3 spans 17 amino acids. J was trimmed by 6 bases and V by 7 bases; bases with no gene match: 17. The germline gives CDR1 SGHTA, CDR2 FQGNSA. The CDR3: CASNPGGSGSWGNEQFF. CDR3 DNA: TGTGCCAGCAACCCCGGGGGGAGCGGGAGCTGGGGCAATGAGCAGTTCTTC. Combining the CDR3 with reference TRBV7-2 and TRBJ2-1 gives the whole variable domain GAGVSQSPSNKVTEKGKDVELRCDPISGHTALYWYRQSLGQGLEFLIYFQGNSAPDKSGLPSDRFSAERTGGSVSTLTIQRTQQEDSAVYLCASNPGGSGSWGNEQFFGPGTRLTVL.

This chain connects TRBV10-3 to TRBJ1-5; 7 bases line up with TRBD1. The CDR3 is made up of 15 amino acids. Trimming at V came to 8 bases and at J to 2 bases, leaving 9 bases not matched to a gene. Per the germline V gene, CDR1 is ENHRY and CDR2 is SYGVKD. CDR3 sequence (DNA): TGTGCCATCGCGCCCCCCACAGGGGGCAATCAGCCCCAGCATTTT. Protein sequence: CAIAPPTGGNQPQHF.

To note about this clonotype: The germline gene is not matched at one end of the junction; a read error may be the cause. The chain carries TRBV9 and TRBJ2-7; 12 bases are shared with TRBD2. The DNA end favors TRBJ2-5, so the J call may be wrong. CDR1 is SGDLS and CDR2 is YYNGEE in the germline V gene. This CDR3 is 16 amino acids long. CDR3 DNA sequence: TGTGCCAGCAGTGTAGGACTAGCGGGACTTCAAGAGACCCAGTACTTC. Translation: CASSVGLAGLQETQYF.

V is TRBV15 and J is TRBJ2-2; unclear D gene. The length of the CDR3 is 14 residues. Germline V gene lookup returns CDR1 LNHNV and CDR2 YYDKDF (reference sequence). The V and J ends lost 8 bases and 1 base respectively, with 11 bases between them. DNA of the CDR3: TGTGCCACCCACAACGGAAGGAACACCGGGGAGCTGTTTTTT. Translated, it gives CATHNGRNTGELFF.

The genes are TRBV11-2 and TRBJ2-1, with TRBD1 matching over 11 bases. This CDR3 region has 15 residues. The germline gives CDR1 SGHAT, CDR2 FQNNGV. Germline trimming cut 5 bases from V and 10 bases from J; bases unmatched to any gene: 10. CDR3 nucleotides: TGTGCCAGCAGCAGAGTGGGGGACAGGGGGAACGAGCAGTTCTTC. It codes for CASSRVGDRGNEQFF. Filled out from reference TRBV11-2 and TRBJ2-1, the complete variable domain reads EAGVAQSPRYKIIEKRQSVAFWCNPISGHATLYWYQQILGQGPKLLIQFQNNGVVDDSQLPKDRFSAERLKGVDSTLKIQPAKLEDSAVYLCASSRVGDRGNEQFFGPGTRLTVL.

This clonotype turned up a few times. This sequence joins TRBV12-3 or TRBV12-4 and TRBJ2-5; a weak D match, TRBD2 (6 bases). This CDR3 has 18 amino acids. V lost 2 bases to trimming and J lost 0 bases, with 19 bases between them. The CDR3 spells CASSLRVLTGADQETQYF. In nucleotides, the CDR3 is TGTGCCAGCAGTTTAAGGGTCTTGACGGGAGCTGACCAAGAGACCCAGTACTTC.

This sequence joins TRBV25-1 and TRBJ1-4; maybe TRBD1 (6 bases). The germline V and J ends were trimmed by 2 bases and 5 bases, with 12 bases remaining between them. This CDR3 spans 15 amino acids. Germline V lookup: CDR1 MGHDK, CDR2 SYGVNS. The CDR3 nucleotides are TGTGCCAGCAGTGAACGGGACAAAAAAAATGAAAAACTGTTTTTT. Translating gives CASSERDKKNEKLFF.

This clonotype was seen a handful of times. The gene calls are TRBV5-1 and TRBJ1-6, with unresolved D. This CDR3 has 16 amino acids. Germline V gene sequence: CDR1 SGHRS, CDR2 YFSETQ. Trimming stripped 1 base from V and 0 bases from J, with 8 bases between. CDR3 sequence: CASSLNAASYNSPLHF. The CDR3 DNA is TGCGCCAGCAGCTTGAATGCAGCCTCCTATAATTCACCCCTCCACTTT.

This clonotype was observed a handful of times. J is TRBJ1-1 and V is TRBV2; TRBD1 might be the D (6 bases). The CDR3 is 14 amino acids. The V gene's germline CDR1 is SNHLY and CDR2 FYNNEI. V was cut by 7 bases and J by 4 bases, with 16 bases left in between. The CDR3 loop reads CASIGGLGGTEAFF. The DNA for the CDR3 is TGTGCCAGCATCGGGGGGTTAGGGGGCACTGAAGCTTTCTTT.

Note on this clonotype: A clone one base away is much larger, so this may be a read error. V usage is TRBV12-3 or TRBV12-4 and J usage is TRBJ2-7, with D perhaps TRBD2 (6 bases). The CDR3 is 13 amino acids. The CDR3 DNA reads TGTGCCAGCAGCGGGACTCTAACCTACGAGCGGTACTTC. Protein sequence: CASSGTLTYERYF.

This clonotype came up a few times. The V and J genes are TRBV20-1 and TRBJ1-1; maybe TRBD1 (5 bases). Germline V lookup: CDR1 DFQATT, CDR2 SNEGSKA (reference sequence). Between the trimmed V and J ends, which lost 5 bases and 3 bases, there was a span of 16 bases. CDR3 length: 14 amino acids. CDR3 sequence reads: CSARVGVTDTEAFF. The CDR3 region has the DNA TGCAGTGCTCGGGTGGGGGTGACGGACACTGAAGCTTTCTTT.

This clonotype was seen a few times. The J gene is TRBJ2-5, the V gene TRBV6-5, with TRBD2 as a possible D gene (6 bases). The CDR3 contains 14 residues. The germline gives CDR1 MNHEY, CDR2 SVGAGI. Trimming took 2 bases from V and 1 from J, leaving 8 bases between them. The CDR3: CASSYLSGQETQYF. In DNA, the CDR3 is TGTGCCAGCAGTTACCTTAGCGGCCAAGAGACCCAGTACTTC.

A few counts support this clonotype. The chain joins TRBV12-3 or TRBV12-4 to TRBJ1-5, with D perhaps TRBD1 (6 bases). The germline V and J ends were trimmed by 6 bases and 5 bases, with 11 bases remaining between them. The CDR3 is 13 residues long. DNA for the CDR3: TGTGCCAGCAGCTATAACAGGGATCAGCCCCAGCATTTT. This codes for CASSYNRDQPQHF.

The chain joins TRBV6-2 or TRBV6-3 to TRBJ2-2; the D call may be TRBD1 or TRBD2 (5 bases each). Deletions cut 0 bases from V and 13 bases from J, with 9 bases between. CDR3 length equals 12 residues. Germline-derived CDR1 and CDR2 are MNHEY and SVGEGT. This CDR3 reads CASSYSRGGLFF. CDR3 DNA: TGTGCCAGCAGTTACTCGAGGGGTGGGCTGTTTTTT.

This clonotype was found once. This chain uses TRBV12-3 or TRBV12-4 with TRBJ1-2; TRBD1 aligns across 7 bases. The CDR3 has 14 amino acids. V shed 7 bases and J 7 bases; nucleotides not matched to a gene: 12. The CDR3 region has the DNA TGTGCCAGCACCCCAAAACAGGGGCGCGGTGGCTACACCTTC. The encoded protein is CASTPKQGRGGYTF.

This clonotype has just a few counts. The chain recombines TRBV20-1 with TRBJ2-3; tentatively, D is TRBD1 or TRBD2 (6 bases each). Trimming stripped 0 bases from V and 2 bases from J, with 15 bases between. Germline assignment: CDR1 DFQATT and CDR2 SNEGSKA (reference sequence). This CDR3 region has 16 residues. The CDR3: CSAREGAGIITDTQYF. CDR3 sequence (DNA): TGCAGTGCTAGAGAGGGGGCGGGGATCATCACAGATACGCAGTATTTT.

This chain uses TRBV4-1 with TRBJ1-5; D might be TRBD1 (6 bases). The CDR3 runs 15 residues. In germline, CDR1 is MGHRA, CDR2 YSYEKL. Trimming removed 5 bases from V and 0 bases from J, with 11 bases in between. Written as DNA, the CDR3 is TGCGCCAGCAGCGCCCGGGACATTAGCAATCAGCCCCAGCATTTT. This translates into CASSARDISNQPQHF.

About this clonotype itself: A junction boundary mismatches the germline segment, possibly from a read error. The chain employs TRBV14 and TRBJ2-5; D remains ambiguous. CDR1 SGHDN and CDR2 FVKESK come from the germline V gene. The CDR3 runs 13 residues. The CDR3 DNA sequence: TGTGACAGCAGCCAAGTAATGGGGGAGACCCAGTACTTC. It is translated as CDSSQVMGETQYF.

This chain joins TRBV27 and TRBJ2-1, with D possibly matching TRBD1 (5 bases). The V gene's germline CDR1 is MNHEY and CDR2 SMNVEV (reference sequence). Between the trimmed V and J ends, which lost 5 bases and 6 bases, there was a span of 20 bases. The CDR3 covers 16 residues. The CDR3 DNA follows: TGTGCCAGCAGTCCCCTTGGGGCAGGGTTCGCCAATGAGCAGTTCTTC. Translation gives CASSPLGAGFANEQFF.

In its sample, this clonotype was seen a few times. V usage is TRBV7-8 and J usage is TRBJ1-2; TRBD1 matches at 7 bases. Per the germline V gene, CDR1 is SGHVS and CDR2 is FQNEAQ. The CDR3 runs to 15 residues. V shed 5 bases and J 2 bases; nucleotides not matched to a gene: 8. CDR3 residues: CASSERTGRNYGYTF. CDR3 nucleotide sequence: TGTGCCAGCAGCGAGAGGACAGGTCGGAACTATGGCTACACCTTC.

This clonotype was seen more than once but under ten times. The chain combines TRBV20-1 with TRBJ2-3; 8 bases are shared with TRBD2. The CDR3 is 15 residues long. V trimming: 6 bases; J trimming: 6 bases; junction bases outside the gene matches: 14. CDR1 is DFQATT and CDR2 is SNEGSKA in the germline V gene (reference sequence). In DNA, the CDR3 is TGCAGTGCCCGCTGGGGGGTGCGGGAGGCGGATACGCAGTATTTT. It is translated as CSARWGVREADTQYF.

The rearrangement joins TRBV20-1 to TRBJ1-2; D is ambiguous. The CDR3 length is 16 residues. From germline, CDR1 is DFQATT and CDR2 SNEGSKA (reference sequence). Trimming cost V 3 bases and J 0 bases, with 17 bases left between them. The CDR3 here is CSASPGGPKANYGYTF. The CDR3 bases are TGCAGTGCTAGTCCCGGCGGGCCGAAAGCTAACTATGGCTACACCTTC.